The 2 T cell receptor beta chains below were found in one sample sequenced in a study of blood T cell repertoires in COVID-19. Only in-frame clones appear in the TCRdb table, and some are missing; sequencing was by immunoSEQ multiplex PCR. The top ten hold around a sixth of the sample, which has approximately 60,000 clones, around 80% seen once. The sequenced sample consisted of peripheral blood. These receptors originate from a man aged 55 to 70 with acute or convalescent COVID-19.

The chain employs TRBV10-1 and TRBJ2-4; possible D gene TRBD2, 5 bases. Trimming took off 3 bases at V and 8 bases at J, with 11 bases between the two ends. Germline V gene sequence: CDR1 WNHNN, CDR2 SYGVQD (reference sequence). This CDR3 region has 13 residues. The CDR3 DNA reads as TGCGCCAGCAGTGAAACTAGTGTGGACATTCAGTACTTC. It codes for CASSETSVDIQYF.

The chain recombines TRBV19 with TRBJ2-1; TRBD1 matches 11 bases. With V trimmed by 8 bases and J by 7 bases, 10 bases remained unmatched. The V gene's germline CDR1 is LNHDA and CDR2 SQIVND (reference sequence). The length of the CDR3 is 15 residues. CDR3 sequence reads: CASSRTGQGANEQFF. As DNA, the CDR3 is TGTGCCAGTTCGCGCACCGGACAGGGGGCGAATGAGCAGTTCTTC.